This T cell receptor (beta chain) was identified during a study of blood T cells in healthy people across ages. CDR3 length: 15 residues. CDR1 and CDR2 (germline): MGHRA, YSYEKL. The V end was cut by 3 bases, the J end by 0 bases, with 11 bases between. A minimum of 5.5 micrograms of total RNA was extracted per sample. A remark on this clonotype: Its specificity is unknown.

Notes on the study in general: Strong correlation existed between TCR beta diversity and naive T cell percentage.

A second PCR, run for roughly 7 to 11 cycles, used a sample-barcoded 5' primer plus a J-beta primer mix. Each TCR beta cDNA got a 12-nucleotide random molecular identifier. TCRdb used MiXCR to reprocess the 5' RACE reads, holding one entry per CDR3 protein. The data contain some 1.5 million distinct CDR3 sequences, under 55% of them singletons. The sample taken for sequencing was blood. This rearrangement joins TRBV4-1 to TRBJ1-1; D not resolved. This receptor was taken from a woman aged 18-29 years in good health. CDR3 nucleotides: TGCGCCAGCAGCCATGTTACCGGGGTGAACACTGAAGCTTTCTTT. This sequence encodes CASSHVTGVNTEAFF.